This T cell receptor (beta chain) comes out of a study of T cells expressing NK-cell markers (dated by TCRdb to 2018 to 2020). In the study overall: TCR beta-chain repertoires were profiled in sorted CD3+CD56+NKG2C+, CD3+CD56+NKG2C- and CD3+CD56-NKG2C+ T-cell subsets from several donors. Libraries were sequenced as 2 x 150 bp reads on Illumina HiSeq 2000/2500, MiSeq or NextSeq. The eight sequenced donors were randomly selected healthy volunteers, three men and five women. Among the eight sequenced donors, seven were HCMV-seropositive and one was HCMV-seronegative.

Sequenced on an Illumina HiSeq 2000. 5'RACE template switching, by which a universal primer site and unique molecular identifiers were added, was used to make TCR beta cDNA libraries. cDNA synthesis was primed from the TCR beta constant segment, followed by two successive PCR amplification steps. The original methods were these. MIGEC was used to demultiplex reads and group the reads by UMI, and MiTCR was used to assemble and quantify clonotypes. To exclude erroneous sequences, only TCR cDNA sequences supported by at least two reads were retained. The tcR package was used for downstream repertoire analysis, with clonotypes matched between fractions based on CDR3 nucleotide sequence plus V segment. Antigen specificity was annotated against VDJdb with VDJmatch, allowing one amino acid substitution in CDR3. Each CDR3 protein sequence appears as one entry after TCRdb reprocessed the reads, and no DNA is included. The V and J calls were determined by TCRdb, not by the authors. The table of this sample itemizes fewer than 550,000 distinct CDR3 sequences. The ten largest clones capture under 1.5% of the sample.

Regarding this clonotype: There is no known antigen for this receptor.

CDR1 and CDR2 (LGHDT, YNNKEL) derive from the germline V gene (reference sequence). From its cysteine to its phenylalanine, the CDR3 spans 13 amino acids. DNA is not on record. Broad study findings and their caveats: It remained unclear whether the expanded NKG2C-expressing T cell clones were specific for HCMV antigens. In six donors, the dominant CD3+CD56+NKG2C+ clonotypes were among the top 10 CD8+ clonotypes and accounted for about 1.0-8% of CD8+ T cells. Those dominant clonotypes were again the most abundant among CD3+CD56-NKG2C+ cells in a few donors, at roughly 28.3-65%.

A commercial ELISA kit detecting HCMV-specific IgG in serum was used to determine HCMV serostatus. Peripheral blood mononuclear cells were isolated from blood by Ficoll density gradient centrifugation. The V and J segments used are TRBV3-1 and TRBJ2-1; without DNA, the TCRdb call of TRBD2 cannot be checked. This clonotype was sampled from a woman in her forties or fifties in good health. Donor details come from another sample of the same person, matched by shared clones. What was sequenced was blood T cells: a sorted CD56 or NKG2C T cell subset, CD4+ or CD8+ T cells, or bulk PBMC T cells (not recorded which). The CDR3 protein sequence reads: CASRLAAGEKQFF.